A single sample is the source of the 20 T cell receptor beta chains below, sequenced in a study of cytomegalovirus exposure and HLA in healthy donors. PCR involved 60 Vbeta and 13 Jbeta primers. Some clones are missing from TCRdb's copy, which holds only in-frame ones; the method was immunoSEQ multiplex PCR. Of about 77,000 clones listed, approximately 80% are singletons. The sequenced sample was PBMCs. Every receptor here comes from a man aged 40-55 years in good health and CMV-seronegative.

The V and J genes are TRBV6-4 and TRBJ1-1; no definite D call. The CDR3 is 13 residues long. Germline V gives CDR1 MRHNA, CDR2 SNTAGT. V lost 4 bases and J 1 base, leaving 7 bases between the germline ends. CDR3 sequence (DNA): TGTGCCAGCAGTGCTGAGCAGAACACTGAAGCTTTCTTT. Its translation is CASSAEQNTEAFF.

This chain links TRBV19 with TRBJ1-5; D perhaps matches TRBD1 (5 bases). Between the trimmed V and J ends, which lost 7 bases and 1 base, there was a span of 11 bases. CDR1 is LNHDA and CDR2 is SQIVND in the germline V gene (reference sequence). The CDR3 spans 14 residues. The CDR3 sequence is CASNQGASNQPQHF. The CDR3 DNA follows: TGTGCCAGTAACCAGGGCGCGAGCAATCAGCCCCAGCATTTT. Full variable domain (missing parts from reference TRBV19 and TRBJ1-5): DGGITQSPKYLFRKEGQNVTLSCEQNLNHDAMYWYRQDPGQGLRLIYYSQIVNDFQKGDIAEGYSVSREKKESFPLTVTSAQKNPTAFYLCASNQGASNQPQHFGDGTRLSIL.

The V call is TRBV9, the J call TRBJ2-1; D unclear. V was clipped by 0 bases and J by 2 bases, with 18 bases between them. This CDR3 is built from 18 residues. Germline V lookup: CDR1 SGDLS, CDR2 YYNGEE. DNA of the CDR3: TGTGCCAGCAGCGTAGTAGACTTTGCTTACGATACCTACAATGAGCAGTTCTTC. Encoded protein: CASSVVDFAYDTYNEQFF.

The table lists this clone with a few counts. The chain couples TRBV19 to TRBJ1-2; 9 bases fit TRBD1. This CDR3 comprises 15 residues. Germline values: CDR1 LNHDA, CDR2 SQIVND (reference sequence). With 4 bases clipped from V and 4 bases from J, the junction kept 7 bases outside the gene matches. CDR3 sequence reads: CASSRKQGASYGYTF. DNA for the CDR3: TGTGCCAGTAGTAGGAAACAGGGGGCGAGCTATGGCTACACCTTC.

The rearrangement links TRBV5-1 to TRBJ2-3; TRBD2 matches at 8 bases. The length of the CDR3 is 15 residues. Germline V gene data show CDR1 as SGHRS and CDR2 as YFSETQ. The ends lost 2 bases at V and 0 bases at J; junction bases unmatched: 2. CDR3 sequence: CASSFSGASTDTQYF. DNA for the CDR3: TGCGCCAGCAGCTTTAGCGGGGCTAGCACAGATACGCAGTATTTT.

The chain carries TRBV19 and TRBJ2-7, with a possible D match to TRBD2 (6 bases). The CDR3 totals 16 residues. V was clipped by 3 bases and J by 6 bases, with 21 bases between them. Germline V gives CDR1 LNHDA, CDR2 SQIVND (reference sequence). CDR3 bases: TGTGCCAGTAGTATTCCCGGGGGTCCAGGCGTCGGCGAGCAGTACTTC. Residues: CASSIPGGPGVGEQYF.

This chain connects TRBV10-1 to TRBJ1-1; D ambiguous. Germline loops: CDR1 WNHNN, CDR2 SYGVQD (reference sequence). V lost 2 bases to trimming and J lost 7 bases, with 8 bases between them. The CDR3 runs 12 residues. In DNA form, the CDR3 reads TGCGCCAGCAGTGAGCCGGGTTATGAAGCTTTCTTT. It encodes CASSEPGYEAFF.

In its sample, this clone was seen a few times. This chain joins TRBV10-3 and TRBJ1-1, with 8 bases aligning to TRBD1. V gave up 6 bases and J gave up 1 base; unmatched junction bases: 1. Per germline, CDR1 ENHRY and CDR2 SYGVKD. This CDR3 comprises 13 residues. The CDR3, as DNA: TGTGCCATCAGGACAGGGGAGAACACTGAAGCTTTCTTT. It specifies CAIRTGENTEAFF.

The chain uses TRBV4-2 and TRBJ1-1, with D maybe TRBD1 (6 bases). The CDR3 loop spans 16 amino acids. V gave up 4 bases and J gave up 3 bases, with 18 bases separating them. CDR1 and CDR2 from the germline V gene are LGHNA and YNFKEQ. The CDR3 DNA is TGTGCCAGCAGCCTTGAGGTAGGGGGTGCGGACACTGAAGCTTTCTTT. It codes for CASSLEVGGADTEAFF.

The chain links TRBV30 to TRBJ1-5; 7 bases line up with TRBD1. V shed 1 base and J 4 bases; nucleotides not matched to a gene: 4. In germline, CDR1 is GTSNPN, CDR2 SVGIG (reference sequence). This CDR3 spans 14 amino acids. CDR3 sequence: CAWSAKQGNQPQHF. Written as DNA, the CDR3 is TGTGCCTGGAGTGCTAAACAGGGGAATCAGCCCCAGCATTTT.

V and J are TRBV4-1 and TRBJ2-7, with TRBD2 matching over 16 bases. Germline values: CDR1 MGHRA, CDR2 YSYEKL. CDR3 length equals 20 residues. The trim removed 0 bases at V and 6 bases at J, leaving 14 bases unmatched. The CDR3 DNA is TGCGCCAGCAGCCAAGAAAACCCCGGGACTAGCGGGGGGGCATACCGCGAGCAGTACTTC. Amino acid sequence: CASSQENPGTSGGAYREQYF.

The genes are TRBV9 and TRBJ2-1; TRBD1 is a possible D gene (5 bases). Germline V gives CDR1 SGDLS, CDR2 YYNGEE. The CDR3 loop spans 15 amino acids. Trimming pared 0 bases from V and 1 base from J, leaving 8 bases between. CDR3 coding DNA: TGTGCCAGCAGCGTAGAGCCAGGGTCCTACAATGAGCAGTTCTTC. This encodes CASSVEPGSYNEQFF.

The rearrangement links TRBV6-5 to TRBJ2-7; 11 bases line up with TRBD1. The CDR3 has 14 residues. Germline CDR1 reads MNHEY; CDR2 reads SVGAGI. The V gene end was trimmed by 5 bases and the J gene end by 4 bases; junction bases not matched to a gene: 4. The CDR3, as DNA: TGTGCCAGCAGTCGGGACAGGGGGTTGTACGAGCAGTACTTC. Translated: CASSRDRGLYEQYF.

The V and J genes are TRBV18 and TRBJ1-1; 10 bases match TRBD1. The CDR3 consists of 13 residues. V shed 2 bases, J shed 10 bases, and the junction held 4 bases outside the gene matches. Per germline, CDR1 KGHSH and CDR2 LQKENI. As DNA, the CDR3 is TGTGCCAGCTCACCAGGGGGGGACAGGGGAGCTTTCTTT. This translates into CASSPGGDRGAFF.

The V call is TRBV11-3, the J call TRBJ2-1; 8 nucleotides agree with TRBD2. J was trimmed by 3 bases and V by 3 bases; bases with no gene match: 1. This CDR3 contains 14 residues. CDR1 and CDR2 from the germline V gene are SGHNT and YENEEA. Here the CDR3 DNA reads TGTGCCAGCAGCTTCAGCGGGGGCTACAATGAGCAGTTCTTC. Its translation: CASSFSGGYNEQFF.

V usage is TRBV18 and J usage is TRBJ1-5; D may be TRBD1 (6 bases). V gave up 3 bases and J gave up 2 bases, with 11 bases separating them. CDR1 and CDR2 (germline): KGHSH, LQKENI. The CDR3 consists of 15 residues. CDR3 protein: CASSPVRGGNQPQHF. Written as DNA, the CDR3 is TGTGCCAGCTCACCGGTCAGGGGTGGCAATCAGCCCCAGCATTTT.

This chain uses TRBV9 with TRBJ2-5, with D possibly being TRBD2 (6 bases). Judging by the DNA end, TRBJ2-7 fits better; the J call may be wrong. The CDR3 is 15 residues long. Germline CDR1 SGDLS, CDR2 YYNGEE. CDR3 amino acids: CASSEYPGETYEQYF. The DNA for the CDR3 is TGTGCCAGCAGCGAGTATCCGGGGGAGACCTACGAGCAGTACTTC.

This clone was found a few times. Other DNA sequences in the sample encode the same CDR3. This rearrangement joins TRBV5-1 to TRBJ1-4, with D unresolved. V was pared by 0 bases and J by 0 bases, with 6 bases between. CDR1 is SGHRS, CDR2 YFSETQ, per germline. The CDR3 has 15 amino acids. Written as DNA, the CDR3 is TGCGCCAGCAGCTTGGTCGGGGCAACTAATGAAAAACTGTTTTTT. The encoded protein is CASSLVGATNEKLFF.

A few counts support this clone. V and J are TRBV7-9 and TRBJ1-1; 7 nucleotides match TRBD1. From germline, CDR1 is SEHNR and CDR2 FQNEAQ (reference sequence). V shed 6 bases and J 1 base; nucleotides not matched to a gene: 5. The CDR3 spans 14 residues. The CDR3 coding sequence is TGTGCCAGCAGTATACAGGGGCCGAACACTGAAGCTTTCTTT. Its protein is CASSIQGPNTEAFF.

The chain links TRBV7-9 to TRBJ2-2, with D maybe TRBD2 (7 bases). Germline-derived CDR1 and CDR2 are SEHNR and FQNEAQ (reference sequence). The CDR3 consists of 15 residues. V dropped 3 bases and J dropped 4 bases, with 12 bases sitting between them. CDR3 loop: CASSLRGPTTGELFF. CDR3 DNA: TGTGCCAGCAGCTTGCGGGGGCCGACCACCGGGGAGCTGTTTTTT.